This entry is about one T cell receptor beta chain. This CDR3 contains 17 residues. Germline assignment: CDR1 KGHSH and CDR2 LQKENI. The V and J ends lost 3 bases and 6 bases, in that order; junction bases with no gene match: 9. This sample is part of a study of blood T cell repertoires in COVID-19. The overall study: T cells, B-cell-depleted T cells, or PBMCs provided the cDNA or gDNA that served as material.

The protocol was immunoSEQ multiplex PCR, while the TCRdb copy is restricted to in-frame clones and leaves out a portion. Counted here are fewer than 25,000 clones, about 91% occurring once; the ten biggest clones make up approximately 7%. This clonotype was obtained from a man aged 65 to 79 with active COVID-19. The sequenced sample consisted of peripheral blood. V and J are TRBV18 and TRBJ2-2, with 11 positions matching TRBD2. The CDR3 DNA reads TGTGCCAGCTCACCCACCACTAGCGGGAGTGGCCCCGGGGAGCTGTTTTTT. Amino acid sequence: CASSPTTSGSGPGELFF.